This TCR beta chain was captured by sequencing in a study of tumor and adjacent non-tumor tissue in lung cancer. Study-level background: The cohort had 12 to 13 adenocarcinoma, a couple of squamous cell and 1 small cell patients.

The template was RNA from unsorted bulk tissue. Distant lung tissue was collected more than 3 cm away from the tumor edge. Note on this clonotype: One end of the junction does not line up with germline, which may come from a read error.

This CDR3 contains 12 residues. CDR1 is MNHNY, CDR2 SVGAGI, per germline (reference sequence). TCRbeta libraries were built with three rounds of nested PCR, modified from ARM-PCR. Each CDR3 protein gets one entry after TCRdb re-called the multiplex PCR reads with MiXCR. The table includes about 48,000 distinct CDR3 sequences, about two thirds detected once. The sequenced sample was distant non-tumor lung tissue. The TCR sequence derives from a woman in her sixties or seventies with non-small cell lung cancer. The chain links TRBV6-6 to TRBJ2-7, with D unresolved. The CDR3 nucleotides are TGTGCCAGCAGGGAGAGGAACTACGAGCAGCACTTC. It encodes CASRERNYEQHF.